The next 2 T cell receptor beta chains were all read from a single sample in a study of OX40 agonist ivuxolimab in advanced cancers. The repertoire was sequenced with immunoSEQ multiplex PCR; TCRdb's copy has only in-frame clones and lacks some. The profile shows more than 45,000 clones, about nine tenths of them singletons. Sequenced here: CD4+ or CD8+ T cells sorted from blood, sampled in a trial of the OX40 agonist ivuxolimab. These receptors were taken from an adult with an advanced solid tumor such as melanoma, head and neck, liver or kidney cancer.

The chain employs TRBV28 and TRBJ2-3, with D perhaps matching TRBD1 or TRBD2 (5 bases each). The ends were cut back, 3 bases at V and 1 base at J, with 17 bases in the middle. CDR1 is MDHEN and CDR2 is SYDVKM in the germline V gene. The CDR3 covers 17 residues. Here the CDR3 reads CASSFARGGLRTDTQYF. The CDR3 nucleotides are TGTGCCAGCAGTTTCGCGAGGGGTGGATTGCGCACAGATACGCAGTATTTT.

J is TRBJ2-5 and V is TRBV28; D may be TRBD1 (6 bases). V lost 6 bases, J lost 0 bases, and 14 bases lay in between. Germline assignment: CDR1 MDHEN and CDR2 SYDVKM. The CDR3 length is 15 residues. The CDR3 DNA reads as TGTGCCAGCAGAGGGGGACGCCGGTACCAAGAGACCCAGTACTTC. As protein: CASRGGRRYQETQYF.